The following is a T cell receptor beta chain sequence with its context. Only in-frame clones appear in the TCRdb table, and some are missing; sequencing was by immunoSEQ multiplex PCR. The sample records a few hundred thousand clones, roughly 87% being singletons. This entry is derived from a study of blood T cell repertoires in COVID-19. Study information: Some COVID-19 samples were acute and others convalescent; all came from the United States, Italy and Spain. T cells, B-cell-depleted T cells, or PBMCs supplied cDNA or gDNA.

Residents of about two dozen US areas, aged roughly 18 to 89 years, made up the participants. Participants reported their clinical history, and cohort assignment relied on those reports. This sequence was found in a young woman who had recovered from COVID-19. The sample comprised PBMCs or T cells enriched from blood (not recorded which).

CDR3 protein: CASSRTGPDTQYF. The CDR3 DNA follows: TGTGCCAGCAGCCGAACAGGGCCAGATACGCAGTATTTT. This chain joins TRBV6-5 and TRBJ2-3; D might be TRBD1 (6 bases). CDR1 and CDR2 (germline): MNHEY, SVGAGI. V lost 6 bases and J 4 bases, leaving 11 bases between the germline ends. The CDR3 runs to 13 residues.